Listed below are T cell receptor beta chains from one sample, sequenced in a study of blood T cell repertoires in COVID-19. Profiled with immunoSEQ multiplex PCR; TCRdb holds only in-frame clones, not every one. The repertoire consists of roughly 250,000 clones, with 80% to 90% occurring once and the leading ten covering 1.5% to 2%. Sequencing was carried out using PBMCs or T cells enriched from blood (not recorded which). The receptor source for this set is a woman aged 45 to 65 who had recovered from COVID-19. The CDR3 runs from the conserved cysteine through the conserved F or W.

j_call v_call cdr3_aa
TRBJ2-7 TRBV12-3/TRBV12-4 CASSLGRSYEQYF
TRBJ1-5 TRBV5-5 CASSLTPQVRPDQPQHF
TRBJ2-5 TRBV9 CASSVQWLAGGGETQYF
TRBJ2-7 TRBV28 CASRIATSEGHREQYF
TRBJ2-5 TRBV4-1 CASSQGTGLAGVQETQYF
TRBJ2-1 TRBV24-1 CATSDYQFSYNEQFF
TRBJ2-3 TRBV29-1 CSVEARGGTDTQYF
TRBJ1-2 TRBV6-5 CASRVGQGVYGYTF
TRBJ2-3 TRBV19 CASSYPSQPGNTQYF
TRBJ2-7 TRBV23-1 CASSSPGQGAYEQYF